The clone carrying this T cell receptor beta chain came up a few times. The antigen is unknown. Full-length variable regions came from constant-region reverse primers plus semi-nested Nested Universal Primer A PCR. TCRdb re-analysed the 5' RACE reads in MiXCR, keeping a single row per CDR3 protein. The table lists nearly 55,000 distinct CDR3 sequences, about 15% of them singletons. Naive CD4+ T cells were purified with Tregs depleted by CD25. The study's findings and limits: Greatest tumor Treg TCR overlap was with tumor naive CD4+ cells.

The CDR3 has 13 residues. V dropped 6 bases and J dropped 3; count of bases not matched to a gene: 2. The germline CDR1 and CDR2 sequences are SGHRS and YFSETQ. The chain employs TRBV5-1 and TRBJ1-4; TRBD1 aligns across 7 bases. The TCR originated in a female donor with breast cancer. Sequencing was done on a sample of naive CD4+ T cells sorted from blood. The subset is: naive CD4+ T cells, CD4+CD45RA+CD25-. CDR3 sequence reads: CASTGQANEKLFF. For the CDR3, the DNA is TGCGCCAGCACCGGACAGGCTAATGAAAAACTGTTTTTT. Full variable domain (rest looked up from reference TRBV5-1 and TRBJ1-4): KAGVTQTPRYLIKTRGQQVTLSCSPISGHRSVSWYQQTPGQGLQFLFEYFSETQRNKGNFPGRFSGRQFSNSRSEMNVSTLELGDSALYLCASTGQANEKLFFGSGTQLSVL.